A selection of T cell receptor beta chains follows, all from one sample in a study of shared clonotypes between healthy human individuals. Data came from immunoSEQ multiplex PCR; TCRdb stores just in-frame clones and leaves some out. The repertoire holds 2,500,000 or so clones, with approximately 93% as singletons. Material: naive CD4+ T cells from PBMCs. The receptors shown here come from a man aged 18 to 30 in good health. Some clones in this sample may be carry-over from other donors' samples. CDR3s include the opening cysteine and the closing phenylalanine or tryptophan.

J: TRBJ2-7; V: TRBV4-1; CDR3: CASSRSAGAYEQYF
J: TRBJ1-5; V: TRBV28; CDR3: CASRANFNQPQHF
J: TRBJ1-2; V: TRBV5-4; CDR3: CASSLAPDGYTF
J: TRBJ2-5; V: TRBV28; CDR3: CASSFQGRGRLETQYF
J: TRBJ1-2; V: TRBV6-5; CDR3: CASSPGEYGYTF
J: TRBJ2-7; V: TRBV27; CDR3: CASSFRANLQGKRSYEQYF
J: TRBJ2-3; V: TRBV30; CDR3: CAWSKDRASTDTQYF
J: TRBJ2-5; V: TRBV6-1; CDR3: CASSEARRGGTQYF
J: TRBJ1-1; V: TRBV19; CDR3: CASRPQGWTEAFF
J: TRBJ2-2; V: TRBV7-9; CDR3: CASSLPGGGQTGELFF
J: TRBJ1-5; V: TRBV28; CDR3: CASIPPDSLAQHF
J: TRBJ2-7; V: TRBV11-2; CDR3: CASSLLGNEQYF
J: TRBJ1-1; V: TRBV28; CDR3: CASSLLGSTEAFF
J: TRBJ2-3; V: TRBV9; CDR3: CASTKREMGDTQYF
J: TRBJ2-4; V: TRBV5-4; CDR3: CASSPDRVVAKNIQYF
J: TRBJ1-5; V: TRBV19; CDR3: CASSPYGTGARSNQPQHF
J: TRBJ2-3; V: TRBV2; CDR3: CASSEATGGEDTQYF
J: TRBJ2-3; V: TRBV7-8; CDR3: CASSLEQGLDTQYF
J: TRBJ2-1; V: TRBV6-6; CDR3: CASSYSGGRQNEQFF
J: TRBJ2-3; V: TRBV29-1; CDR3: CSVGQGHEDTQYF
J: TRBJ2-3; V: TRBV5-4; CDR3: CASSLGGLAGGSTDTQYF
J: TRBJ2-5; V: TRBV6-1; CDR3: CASRDLLAAKETQYF
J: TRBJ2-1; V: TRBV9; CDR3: CASSVVGGPHLF
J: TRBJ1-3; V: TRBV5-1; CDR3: CASSLLDPIGGTIYF
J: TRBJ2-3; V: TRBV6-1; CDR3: CASEGDEQYF
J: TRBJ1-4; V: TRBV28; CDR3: CASSPGTMTNEKLFF
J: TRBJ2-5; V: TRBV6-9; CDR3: CASSPVLAASPWGETQYF
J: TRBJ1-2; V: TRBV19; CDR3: CASSILGRGGIPNYGYTF
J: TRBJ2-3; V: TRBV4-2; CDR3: CASSQLAGDSDTQYF
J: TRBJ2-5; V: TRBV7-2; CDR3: CASSSRLGTETQYF
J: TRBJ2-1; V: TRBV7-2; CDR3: CASSRQGQRSYNEQFF
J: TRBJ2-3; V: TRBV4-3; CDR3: CASSRLAGSTDTQYF
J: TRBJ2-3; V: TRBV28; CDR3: CASSPVGGTGILDTQYF
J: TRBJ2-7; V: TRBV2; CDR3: CASSVRREQYF
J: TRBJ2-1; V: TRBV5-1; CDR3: CASSLAVPQGEQFF
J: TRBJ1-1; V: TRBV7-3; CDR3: CASSSQGATEAFF
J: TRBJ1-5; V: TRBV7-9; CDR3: CASSLSGASIQPQHF
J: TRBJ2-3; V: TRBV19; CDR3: CASSPELETTSTDTQYF
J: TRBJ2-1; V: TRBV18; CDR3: CASSPNGGDREQFF
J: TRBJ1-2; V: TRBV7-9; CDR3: CASSLKGRPDYGYTF
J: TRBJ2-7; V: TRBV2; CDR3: CASSEGGATTYEQYF